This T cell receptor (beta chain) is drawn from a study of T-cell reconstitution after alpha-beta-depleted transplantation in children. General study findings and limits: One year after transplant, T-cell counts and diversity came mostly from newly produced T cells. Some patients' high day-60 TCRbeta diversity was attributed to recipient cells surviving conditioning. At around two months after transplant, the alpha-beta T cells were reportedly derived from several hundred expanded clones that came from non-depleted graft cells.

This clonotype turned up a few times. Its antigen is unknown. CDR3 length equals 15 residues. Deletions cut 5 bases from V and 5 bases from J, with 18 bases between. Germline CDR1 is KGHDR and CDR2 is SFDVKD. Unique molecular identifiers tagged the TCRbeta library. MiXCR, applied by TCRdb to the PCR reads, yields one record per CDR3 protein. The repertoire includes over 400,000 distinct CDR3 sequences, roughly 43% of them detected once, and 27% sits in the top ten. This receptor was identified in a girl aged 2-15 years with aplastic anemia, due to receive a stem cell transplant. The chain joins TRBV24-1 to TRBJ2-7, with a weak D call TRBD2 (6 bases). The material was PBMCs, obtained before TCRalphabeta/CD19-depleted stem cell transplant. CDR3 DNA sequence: TGTGCCACCAGTGGAGGAGGGCAGGGCCGCGACGAGCAGTACTTC. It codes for CATSGGGQGRDEQYF.